The sequence of this T cell receptor (beta chain) was determined in a study of CD8 T cells in Susac syndrome. CDR1 is DFQATT, CDR2 SNEGSKA, per germline (reference sequence). CDR3 size: 11 residues. Trimming removed 0 bases from V and 5 bases from J, with 5 bases in between. An input of about 0.45 to 1 ug of RNA was subjected to reverse transcription using random hexamers. TCRdb reanalysed the immunoSEQ multiplex PCR reads using MiXCR and keeps one entry per CDR3 protein. The sample lists 400,000 to 550,000 distinct CDR3 sequences, 85% to 90% occurring once. This chain joins TRBV20-1 and TRBJ2-7; D gene uncertain. The receptor comes from a human donor with multiple sclerosis. The specimen sequenced was CD8+ T cells from PBMCs. CDR3 bases: TGCAGTGCTAGAGATTACAACGAGCAGTACTTC. Translation gives CSARDYNEQYF.